This T cell receptor beta chain was captured by sequencing in a study of blood T cell repertoires in COVID-19. Study-wide background: Some COVID-19 samples were acute and others convalescent; all came from the United States, Italy and Spain. T cells, B-cell-depleted T cells, or PBMCs provided the cDNA or gDNA that served as material.

The CDR3 length is 14 residues. Germline CDR1 reads SGHKS; CDR2 reads YYEKEE (reference sequence). V was pared by 0 bases and J by 6 bases, with 0 bases of the junction left unmatched. Data came from immunoSEQ multiplex PCR; TCRdb stores just in-frame clones and leaves some out. Among approximately 350,000 clones, around 89% were seen once, and the ten largest hold 3%. It was during active infection that Seattle patients were enrolled and then longitudinally followed. This chain connects TRBV5-5 to TRBJ2-2; 9 nucleotides line up with TRBD1. Sequencing was performed on peripheral blood. The sequence derives from a woman aged 25 to 39 with COVID-19, enrolled during active disease. In DNA form, the CDR3 reads TGTGCCAGCAGCTTGGGACAGGGGGCCGGGGAGCTGTTTTTT. This encodes CASSLGQGAGELFF.